A single sample gave rise to the 27 T cell receptor beta chains below, sequenced in a study of blood T cells in healthy people across ages. The use of a sample-barcoded 5' primer and a J-beta primer mix characterized a second PCR of about 7 to 12 cycles. TCRdb itself ran the 5' RACE reads through MiXCR, one entry per CDR3 protein. The sample includes some 1,800,000 distinct CDR3 sequences, more than 35% seen only once; the top ten take under 25%. What was sequenced was blood. Receptor source: a human donor in good health.

There are a few counts of this clonotype. One end of the junction does not line up with germline, which may come from a read error. The chain combines TRBV12-3 or TRBV12-4 with TRBJ1-2; D unclear. This CDR3 is 12 amino acids long. CDR3 amino acids: CAGSDGSYGYTF. In DNA, the CDR3 is TGTGCCGGCAGTGATGGCAGCTATGGCTACACCTTC.

The chain recombines TRBV4-1 with TRBJ2-1; 12 nucleotides line up with TRBD2. Looked up from germline, CDR1 is MGHRA and CDR2 is YSYEKL. This CDR3 comprises 18 residues. Trimming took 1 base from V and 8 from J; bases not matched to a gene: 12. This CDR3 reads CASSQVPSGGAPRDEQFF. The CDR3 nucleotides are TGCGCCAGCAGCCAAGTACCTAGCGGGGGGGCTCCGAGGGATGAGCAGTTCTTC.

The chain combines TRBV24-1 with TRBJ2-1; D may correspond to TRBD1 or TRBD2 (5 bases each). V shed 10 bases and J shed 7 bases, with 16 bases lying between them. Germline V gene data show CDR1 as KGHDR and CDR2 as SFDVKD. The CDR3 has 13 residues. The CDR3 spells CATQSVGVNEQFF. CDR3 sequence (DNA): TGTGCCACTCAGTCCGTGGGGGTGAATGAGCAGTTCTTC.

This clonotype was picked up a small number of times. V usage is TRBV7-2 and J usage is TRBJ2-6; possibly TRBD1 for D (6 bases). With 11 bases removed from V and 3 bases from J, the gap between germline ends came to 11 bases. The CDR3 covers 13 residues. Germline-derived CDR1 and CDR2 are SGHTA and FQGNSA. CDR3 nucleotides: TGTGCCCTAGCAGGGGTTGGGGCCAACGTCCTGACTTTC. Translation: CALAGVGANVLTF.

This chain uses TRBV4-3 with TRBJ2-3; D is unclear. CDR1 and CDR2 (germline): LGHNA, YSLEER. V was trimmed by 1 base and J by 5 bases, leaving 10 bases between them. The CDR3 covers 14 residues. CDR3 sequence reads: CASSQGILLDTQYF. The CDR3 region has the DNA TGCGCCAGCAGCCAAGGAATCTTGTTAGATACGCAGTATTTT.

This chain uses TRBV29-1 with TRBJ2-1, with a weak D call TRBD2 (6 bases). The CDR3 is 12 residues long. V shed 5 bases and J shed 10 bases, with 15 bases lying between them. CDR1 and CDR2 from the germline V gene are SQVTM and ANQGSEA. CDR3 DNA: TGCAGCGTTTGGGGTACCGGGGGAGAGCAGTTCTTC. It yields the protein CSVWGTGGEQFF.

In this sample, this clonotype turned up once. This chain links TRBV7-2 with TRBJ1-1; the D gene is possibly TRBD1 (6 bases). V was shortened by 6 bases and J by 3 bases, with 11 bases between the two germline ends. Germline-derived CDR1 and CDR2 are SGHTA and FQGNSA. This CDR3 contains 13 residues. CDR3 residues: CASSWTVDTEAFF. The CDR3 bases are TGTGCCAGCAGTTGGACAGTAGACACTGAAGCTTTCTTT.

The chain links TRBV5-1 to TRBJ2-4; no definite D call. With 0 bases removed from V and 12 bases from J, the gap between germline ends came to 13 bases. CDR3 length equals 13 residues. CDR1 is SGHRS, CDR2 YFSETQ, per germline. CDR3 bases: TGCGCCAGCAGCTTGGAGGATATGGTGAATCAGTACTTC. This gives the protein CASSLEDMVNQYF.

This clonotype was detected ten times or more. The chain is built from TRBV11-2 and TRBJ2-1; 9 positions match TRBD1. Germline CDR1 reads SGHAT; CDR2 reads FQNNGV. V shed 5 bases and J 3 bases; nucleotides not matched to a gene: 5. The CDR3 runs to 15 residues. This CDR3 reads CASSPSGQGYNEQFF. The CDR3 coding sequence is TGTGCCAGCAGCCCATCGGGACAGGGCTACAATGAGCAGTTCTTC.

This clonotype occurred a few times. The chain joins TRBV6-5 to TRBJ1-4, with D maybe TRBD1 (5 bases). Germline V gene data show CDR1 as MNHEY and CDR2 as SVGAGI. V lost 0 bases to trimming and J lost 0 bases, with 14 bases between them. This CDR3 contains 18 residues. CDR3 residues: CASSYSSGAGPTNEKLFF. The DNA for the CDR3 is TGTGCCAGCAGTTACTCGTCTGGGGCCGGTCCAACTAATGAAAAACTGTTTTTT.

This clonotype was detected only a few times. This chain connects TRBV2 to TRBJ1-1; TRBD1 might be the D (5 bases). Trimming stripped 7 bases from V and 7 bases from J, with 16 bases between. Germline CDR1 is SNHLY and CDR2 is FYNNEI. This CDR3 spans 13 amino acids. CDR3 DNA: TGTGCCAGCATCCCCGAGGGGACGGATGAAGCTTTCTTT. Its protein product is CASIPEGTDEAFF. The whole variable domain, remainder taken from reference TRBV2 and TRBJ1-1, is EPEVTQTPSHQVTQMGQEVILRCVPISNHLYFYWYRQILGQKVEFLVSFYNNEISEKSEIFDDQFSVERPDGSNFTLKIRSTKLEDSAMYFCASIPEGTDEAFFGQGTRLTVV.

The CDR3 DNA reads as TGTGCCAGCAGCCAAACCGGGGCGGATAATTCACCCCTCCACTTT. It encodes CASSQTGADNSPLHF. The V gene is TRBV3-1, the J gene TRBJ1-6; D possibly corresponds to TRBD1 (5 bases). This CDR3 comprises 15 residues. V was shortened by 2 bases and J by 5 bases, with 10 bases between the two germline ends. Germline assignment: CDR1 LGHDT and CDR2 YNNKEL (reference sequence). The variable domain in full, completed from reference TRBV3-1 and TRBJ1-6, reads DTAVSQTPKYLVTQMGNDKSIKCEQNLGHDTMYWYKQDSKKFLKIMFSYNNKELIINETVPNRFSPKSPDKAHLNLHINSLELGDSAVYFCASSQTGADNSPLHFGNGTRLTVT.

The CDR3 DNA reads as TGCGCCAGCAGCCAAGAGGGCGGGGGATCCGCCTACGAGCAGTACTTC. The encoded protein is CASSQEGGGSAYEQYF. V is TRBV4-1 and J is TRBJ2-7, with 7 bases lining up with TRBD2. Germline V gives CDR1 MGHRA, CDR2 YSYEKL. Losses at the gene ends were 0 bases for V and 2 bases for J; bases not matched to a gene: 7. The CDR3 spans 16 residues.

This clonotype was counted only a few times. The V call is TRBV20-1, the J call TRBJ2-1, with 10 bases aligning to TRBD1. CDR1 and CDR2 from the germline V gene are DFQATT and SNEGSKA (reference sequence). This CDR3 is 15 amino acids long. V was pared by 6 bases and J by 8 bases, with 13 bases of the junction left unmatched. Written as DNA, the CDR3 is TGCAGTGCCATATTACCGGGACAGGGGTTGGATGAGCAGTTCTTC. This translates into CSAILPGQGLDEQFF.

This clonotype was found once. One end of the junction varies from germline; a read error may be responsible. This sequence joins TRBV6-5 and TRBJ2-7, with D possibly matching TRBD1 (6 bases). Looked up from germline, CDR1 is MNHEY and CDR2 is SVGAGI. The CDR3 runs to 16 residues. CDR3 in DNA: TGTGCCAGCAGCCTACGAGGGGGTGAGGGAACCTACGAGAAGTACTTC. Protein sequence: CASSLRGGEGTYEKYF.

The chain uses TRBV7-9 and TRBJ2-1; D uncertain. The CDR3 sequence is 12 residues long. CDR1 is SEHNR and CDR2 is FQNEAQ in the germline V gene (reference sequence). V was cut by 5 bases and J by 8 bases, with 10 bases left in between. The CDR3 DNA reads as TGTGCCAGCAGCCTAGAGCTGGATGAGCAGTTCTTC. Protein sequence: CASSLELDEQFF.

The chain recombines TRBV6-5 with TRBJ2-1; the match to TRBD1 covers 7 bases. Losses at the gene ends were 8 bases for V and 3 bases for J; bases not matched to a gene: 4. Germline V CDR1 and CDR2: MNHEY, SVGAGI. The CDR3 loop spans 13 amino acids. The CDR3 sequence is CASRDSLYNEQFF. CDR3 nucleotide sequence: TGTGCCAGCCGGGACAGCCTCTACAATGAGCAGTTCTTC.

The chain couples TRBV6-5 to TRBJ2-3; 12 nucleotides match TRBD2. V lost 5 bases and J lost 6; bases outside the gene matches: 6. The CDR3 runs 15 residues. The germline gives CDR1 MNHEY, CDR2 SVGAGI. In DNA form, the CDR3 reads TGTGCCAGCAGTAAACCTAGCGGGGGGGAGGATACGCAGTATTTT. Protein sequence: CASSKPSGGEDTQYF.

This chain links TRBV24-1 with TRBJ2-4; 8 nucleotides line up with TRBD2. TRBJ2-5 explains the end of the DNA better; the J call may be wrong. CDR1 and CDR2 (germline): KGHDR, SFDVKD. CDR3 length equals 18 residues. The CDR3 region has the DNA TGTGCCACCAGTGGAGGAAAGGAGGAGGTTAGCGGGGTAGAGACCCAGTACTTC. Its translation is CATSGGKEEVSGVETQYF.

The DNA for the CDR3 is TGCAGTGCTAGCTATCGGATTGGTCAGCCCCAGCATTTT. Protein: CSASYRIGQPQHF. The chain couples TRBV20-1 to TRBJ1-5; unclear D gene. Germline V gene sequence: CDR1 DFQATT, CDR2 SNEGSKA (reference sequence). Trimming shortened V by 3 bases and J by 6 bases, and 12 bases separated the two germline ends. This CDR3 spans 13 amino acids.

The chain links TRBV7-2 to TRBJ2-7, with D perhaps matching TRBD2 (6 bases). From germline, CDR1 is SGHTA and CDR2 FQGNSA. This CDR3 is built from 15 residues. The V end was cut by 0 bases, the J end by 1 base, with 10 bases between. The CDR3 nucleotides read TGTGCCAGCAGCTTAGCGGCGGGGATTTCCTACGAGCAGTACTTC. Its protein product is CASSLAAGISYEQYF.

Only a few counts were recorded for this clonotype. The rearrangement joins TRBV6-2 or TRBV6-3 to TRBJ2-1; TRBD1 is a possible D gene (6 bases). The CDR3 covers 18 residues. V was clipped by 6 bases and J by 0 bases, with 21 bases between them. CDR1 and CDR2 from the germline V gene are MNHEY and SVGEGT. The CDR3 nucleotides are TGTGCCAGCAGGCGACAGGCCCTCGGTCGGGGCTCCTACAATGAGCAGTTCTTC. Protein product: CASRRQALGRGSYNEQFF.

The V gene is TRBV7-2, the J gene TRBJ2-7, with 8 bases aligning to TRBD1. The CDR3 is 16 amino acids. J was trimmed by 2 bases and V by 3 bases; bases with no gene match: 9. Germline CDR1 and CDR2: SGHTA and FQGNSA. CDR3 residues: CASSLRTGFSAYEQYF. DNA of the CDR3: TGTGCCAGCAGCTTGCGGACAGGGTTTTCGGCCTACGAGCAGTACTTC.

This clonotype was observed many times. This chain connects TRBV6-1 to TRBJ2-6; maybe TRBD1 (6 bases). Germline V CDR1 and CDR2: MNHNS, SASEGT. This CDR3 spans 15 amino acids. Trimming took 6 bases from V and 0 from J, leaving 9 bases between them. CDR3 region: CASRQGPSGANVLTF. CDR3 nucleotide sequence: TGTGCCAGCAGACAGGGCCCCTCTGGGGCCAACGTCCTGACTTTC.

The chain links TRBV12-5 to TRBJ1-2; no definite D call. CDR1 and CDR2 (germline): LGHNT, FRNRAP. Deletions cut 6 bases from V and 2 bases from J, with 10 bases between. The CDR3 contains 13 residues. The CDR3 sequence: CASGEIINYGYTF. DNA of the CDR3: TGTGCTAGTGGCGAGATAATAAACTATGGCTACACCTTC.

The rearrangement joins TRBV6-2 or TRBV6-3 to TRBJ2-1; 9 bases match TRBD1. Trimming took 6 bases from V and 6 from J; bases not matched to a gene: 9. The V gene's germline CDR1 is MNHEY and CDR2 SVGEGT. The CDR3 is 15 residues long. The CDR3 bases are TGTGCCAGCAGCCGTACAGGGGGCTTAGTCAATGAGCAGTTCTTC. Translation: CASSRTGGLVNEQFF.

For this clonotype: Germline is not matched at one junction end, which may reflect a read error. J is TRBJ2-7 and V is TRBV7-2; a weak D match, TRBD2 (7 bases). Germline values: CDR1 SGHTA, CDR2 FQGNSA. The CDR3 has 16 amino acids. Here the CDR3 reads CASSSTRGGSSYERYF. CDR3 sequence (DNA): TGTGCCAGCAGCAGCACAAGGGGGGGGAGCTCCTACGAGCGGTACTTC. Filled out from reference TRBV7-2 and TRBJ2-7, the complete variable domain reads GAGVSQSPSNKVTEKGKDVELRCDPISGHTALYWYRQSLGQGLEFLIYFQGNSAPDKSGLPSDRFSAERTGGSVSTLTIQRTQQEDSAVYLCASSSTRGGSSYERYFGPGTRLTVT.